The T cell receptor (beta chain) described here comes from a study of Graves' ophthalmopathy and Graves' hyperthyroidism. Germline V CDR1 and CDR2: DFQATT, SNEGSKA (reference sequence). This CDR3 contains 12 residues. V was pared by 4 bases and J by 4 bases, with 10 bases between. Hyperthyroidism was considered stable when no ophthalmopathy appeared within 18 months of follow-up. RNA transcripts were the template, and TCR beta CDR3 regions were amplified from them. The first-round RT-PCR employed HTBI primers together with the Qiagen OneStep RT-PCR kit. A multiplex PCR was then performed as the second round. MiXCR, run by TCRdb on the multiplex PCR reads, gives a single entry per CDR3 protein. The data show hundreds of thousands of distinct CDR3 sequences, about 24% seen once. Regarding this clonotype: One base away lies a much larger clone, so this may be a sequencing read error.

The chain has TRBV20-1 and TRBJ1-2; D is possibly TRBD1 (6 bases). This TCR derives from a woman under 30 with stable Graves' hyperthyroidism. Some clones in this sample may be carry-over from other donors' samples. The sample consisted of peripheral blood. In nucleotides, the CDR3 is TGCAGTGCTACAGGGGAGGGCTATGGCTACACCTTC. It translates to CSATGEGYGYTF.